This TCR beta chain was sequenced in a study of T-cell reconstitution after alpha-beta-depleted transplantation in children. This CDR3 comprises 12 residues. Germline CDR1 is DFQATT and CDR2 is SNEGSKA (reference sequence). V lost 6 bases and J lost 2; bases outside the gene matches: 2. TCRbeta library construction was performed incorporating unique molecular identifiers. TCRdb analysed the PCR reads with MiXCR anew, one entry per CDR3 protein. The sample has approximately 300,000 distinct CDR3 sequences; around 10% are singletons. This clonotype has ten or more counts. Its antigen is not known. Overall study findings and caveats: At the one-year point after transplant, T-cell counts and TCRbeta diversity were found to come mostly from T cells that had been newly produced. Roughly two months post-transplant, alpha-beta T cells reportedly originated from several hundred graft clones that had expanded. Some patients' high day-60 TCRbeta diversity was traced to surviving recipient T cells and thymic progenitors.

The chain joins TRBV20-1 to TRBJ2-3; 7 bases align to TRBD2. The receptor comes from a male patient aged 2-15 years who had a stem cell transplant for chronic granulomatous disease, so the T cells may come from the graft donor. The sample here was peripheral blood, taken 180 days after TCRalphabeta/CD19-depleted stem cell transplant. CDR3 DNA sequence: TGCAGTGCGGCGGGGGACACAGATACGCAGTATTTT. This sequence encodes CSAAGDTDTQYF.